Listed below are T cell receptor beta chains from one sample, sequenced in a study of CD8 T cells in ankylosing spondylitis. TCRdb redid the calling of the 5' RACE reads with MiXCR, one entry per CDR3 protein. The repertoire holds roughly 240,000 distinct CDR3 sequences, with 8.2% as singletons. The sample consisted of blood, either unsorted or a sorted T cell fraction (not recorded which). The receptors here all came from a female donor with ankylosing spondylitis or in good health (not recorded which). The CDR3 runs from the conserved cysteine through the conserved F or W. The order of the fields is clone size, D gene, V gene, J gene, CDR3 DNA, CDR3 protein. A D gene is named only where the DNA matches it firmly. Not every row has a clone size; where given, it reads once, few, many or a size class.

clone size: many
D gene: TRBD2
V gene: TRBV7-2
J gene: TRBJ2-5
CDR3 DNA: TGTGCCAGCAGCATAAGGACTAGCGGGCCAGAGACCCAGTACTTC
CDR3 protein: CASSIRTSGPETQYF

clone size: many
D gene: -
V gene: TRBV12-3/TRBV12-4
J gene: TRBJ2-7
CDR3 DNA: TGTGCCAGCAGTGTGAACTCCTACGAGCAGTACTTC
CDR3 protein: CASSVNSYEQYF

clone size: many
D gene: -
V gene: TRBV9
J gene: TRBJ2-5
CDR3 DNA: TGTGCCAGCAGCGTAGCGTGGGGTCAGGCGACCCAGTACTTC
CDR3 protein: CASSVAWGQATQYF

clone size: -
D gene: -
V gene: TRBV7-9
J gene: TRBJ1-2
CDR3 DNA: TGTGCCAGCAGCTCCAAGGCGGCGGTCGGCTACACCTTC
CDR3 protein: CASSSKAAVGYTF

clone size: many
D gene: -
V gene: TRBV20-1
J gene: TRBJ2-5
CDR3 DNA: TGCAGTGCCCCCTCAGGGCCTGAGACCCAGTACTTC
CDR3 protein: CSAPSGPETQYF

clone size: few
D gene: TRBD1
V gene: TRBV20-1
J gene: TRBJ1-5
CDR3 DNA: TGCAGTGCTCCCCCGGGACAGGGGGTCGGGGTTCAGCCCCAGCATTTT
CDR3 protein: CSAPPGQGVGVQPQHF

clone size: few
D gene: -
V gene: TRBV7-8
J gene: TRBJ1-2
CDR3 DNA: TGTGCCAGCAGCGGGGGAGGGGCTTCGGGCTATGGCTACACCTTC
CDR3 protein: CASSGGGASGYGYTF

clone size: few
D gene: TRBD2
V gene: TRBV2
J gene: TRBJ2-5
CDR3 DNA: TGTGCCAGCAGTGGGGAGGGACTAGCGACCCAGTACTTC
CDR3 protein: CASSGEGLATQYF

clone size: many
D gene: TRBD1
V gene: TRBV11-3
J gene: TRBJ2-3
CDR3 DNA: TGTGCCAGCAGCTTAAGCACAATTAATAGGGGACAGCCAGATACGCAGTATTTT
CDR3 protein: CASSLSTINRGQPDTQYF

clone size: many
D gene: -
V gene: TRBV11-1
J gene: TRBJ2-1
CDR3 DNA: TGTGCCAGCAGCCAGACGCCCGGTACGCCTAGGAACTACAATGAGCAGTTCTTC
CDR3 protein: CASSQTPGTPRNYNEQFF

clone size: many
D gene: -
V gene: TRBV5-1
J gene: TRBJ2-3
CDR3 DNA: TGCGCCAGCAGCTTGGATTTGAAGGCAAAACCCACAGATACGCAGTATTTT
CDR3 protein: CASSLDLKAKPTDTQYF

clone size: many
D gene: -
V gene: TRBV20-1
J gene: TRBJ2-1
CDR3 DNA: TGCAGTGCTCGGGACTTTGCGAATGAGCAGTTCTTC
CDR3 protein: CSARDFANEQFF

clone size: many
D gene: -
V gene: TRBV5-1
J gene: TRBJ2-3
CDR3 DNA: TGCGCCAGCAGCTTGGCCCCGGCAGATACGCAGTATTTT
CDR3 protein: CASSLAPADTQYF

clone size: many
D gene: TRBD2
V gene: TRBV4-3
J gene: TRBJ2-1
CDR3 DNA: TGCGCCAGCAGCCAAGGCCTAGCGGGAGTTGGTGAGCAGTTCTTC
CDR3 protein: CASSQGLAGVGEQFF

clone size: many
D gene: TRBD1
V gene: TRBV7-8
J gene: TRBJ1-2
CDR3 DNA: TGTGCCAGCAGTCCCCATGACAGGGGGTTAACTGGCGGCTACACCTTC
CDR3 protein: CASSPHDRGLTGGYTF

clone size: many
D gene: -
V gene: TRBV6-6
J gene: TRBJ2-5
CDR3 DNA: TGTGCCAGCGAGTTACTAGAGACCCAGTACTTC
CDR3 protein: CASELLETQYF

clone size: many
D gene: -
V gene: TRBV20-1
J gene: TRBJ2-6
CDR3 DNA: TGCAGTGCTAGCCAGATCTCCGGGGCCAACGTCCTGACTTTC
CDR3 protein: CSASQISGANVLTF

clone size: -
D gene: TRBD2
V gene: TRBV20-1
J gene: TRBJ2-2
CDR3 DNA: TGCAGTGCTAGAAAACTAGCGGGAGTTCCCGGGGAGCTGTTTTTT
CDR3 protein: CSARKLAGVPGELFF

clone size: few
D gene: TRBD2
V gene: TRBV12-3/TRBV12-4
J gene: TRBJ2-1
CDR3 DNA: TGTGCCAGCACCATGCCACTGGGACTAGCGGGGGATAGCTCCTACAATGAGCAGTTCTTC
CDR3 protein: CASTMPLGLAGDSSYNEQFF